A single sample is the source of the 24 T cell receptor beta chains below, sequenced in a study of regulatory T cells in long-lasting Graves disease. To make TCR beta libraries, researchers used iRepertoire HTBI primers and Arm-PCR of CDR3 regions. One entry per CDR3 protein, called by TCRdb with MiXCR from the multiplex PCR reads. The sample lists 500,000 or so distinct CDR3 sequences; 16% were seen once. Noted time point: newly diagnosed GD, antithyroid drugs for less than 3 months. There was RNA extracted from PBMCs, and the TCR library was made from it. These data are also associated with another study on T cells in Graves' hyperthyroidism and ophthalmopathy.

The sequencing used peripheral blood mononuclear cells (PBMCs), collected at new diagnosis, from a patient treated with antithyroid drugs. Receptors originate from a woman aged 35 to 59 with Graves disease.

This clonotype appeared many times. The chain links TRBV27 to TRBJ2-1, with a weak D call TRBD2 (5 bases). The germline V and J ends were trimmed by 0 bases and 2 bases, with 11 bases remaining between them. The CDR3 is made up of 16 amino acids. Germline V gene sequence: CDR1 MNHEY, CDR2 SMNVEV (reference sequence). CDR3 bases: TGTGCCAGCAGTTTATCTCTGGGAGCGGCCTACAATGAGCAGTTCTTC. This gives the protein CASSLSLGAAYNEQFF.

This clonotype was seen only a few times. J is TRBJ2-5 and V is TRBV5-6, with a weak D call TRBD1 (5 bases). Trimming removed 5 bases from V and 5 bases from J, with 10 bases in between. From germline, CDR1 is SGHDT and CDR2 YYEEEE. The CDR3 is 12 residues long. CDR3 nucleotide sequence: TGTGCCAGCAGATCAGGGTTGGAGACCCAGTACTTC. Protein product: CASRSGLETQYF.

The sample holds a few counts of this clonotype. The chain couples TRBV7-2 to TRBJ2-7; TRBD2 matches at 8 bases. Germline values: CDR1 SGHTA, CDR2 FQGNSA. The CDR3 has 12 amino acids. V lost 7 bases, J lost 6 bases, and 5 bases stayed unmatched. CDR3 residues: CASILSGGEQYF. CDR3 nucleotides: TGTGCCAGCATCCTCAGCGGGGGCGAGCAGTACTTC.

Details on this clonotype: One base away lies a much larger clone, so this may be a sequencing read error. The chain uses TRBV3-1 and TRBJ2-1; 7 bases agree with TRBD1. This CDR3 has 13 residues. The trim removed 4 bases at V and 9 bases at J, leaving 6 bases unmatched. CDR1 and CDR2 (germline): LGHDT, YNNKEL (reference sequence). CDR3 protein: CASSRNRGGEQFF. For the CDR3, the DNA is TGTGCCAGCAGCCGGAACAGGGGCGGTGAGCAGTTCTTC.

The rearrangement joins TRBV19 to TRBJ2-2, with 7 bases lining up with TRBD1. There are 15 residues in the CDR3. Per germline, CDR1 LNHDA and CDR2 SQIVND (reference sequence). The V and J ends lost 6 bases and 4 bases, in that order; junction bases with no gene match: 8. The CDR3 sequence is CASRPDRVLTGELFF. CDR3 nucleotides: TGTGCCAGTAGACCCGACAGGGTACTCACCGGGGAGCTGTTTTTT.

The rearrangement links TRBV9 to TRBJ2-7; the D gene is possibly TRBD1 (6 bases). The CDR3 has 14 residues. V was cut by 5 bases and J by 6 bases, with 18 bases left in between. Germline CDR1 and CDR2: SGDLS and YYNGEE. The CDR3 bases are TGTGCCAGCAGTAGAAACAGGGACCTTACCGAGCAGTACTTC. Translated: CASSRNRDLTEQYF.

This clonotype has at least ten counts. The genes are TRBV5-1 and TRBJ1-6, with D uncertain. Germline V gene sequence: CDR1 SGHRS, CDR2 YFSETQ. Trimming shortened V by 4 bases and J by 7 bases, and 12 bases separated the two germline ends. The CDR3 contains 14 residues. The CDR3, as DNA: TGCGCCAGCAGCATGGACGGGCAGAATTCACCCCTCCACTTT. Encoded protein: CASSMDGQNSPLHF.

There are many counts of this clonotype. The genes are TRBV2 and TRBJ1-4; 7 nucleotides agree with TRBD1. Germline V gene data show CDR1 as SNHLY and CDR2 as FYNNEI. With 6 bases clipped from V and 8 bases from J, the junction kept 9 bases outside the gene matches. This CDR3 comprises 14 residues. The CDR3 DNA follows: TGTGCCAGCAGATATAGGGGGCAATTGGAAAAACTGTTTTTT. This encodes CASRYRGQLEKLFF.

The CDR3 DNA is TGTGCCAGCGCGACCGGGCTTAATAAGAACTATGGCTACACCTTC. This translates into CASATGLNKNYGYTF. V and J are TRBV6-1 and TRBJ1-2, with D unclear. Germline-derived CDR1 and CDR2 are MNHNS and SASEGT. The CDR3 is 15 amino acids. The ends were cut back, 8 bases at V and 2 bases at J, with 18 bases in the middle.

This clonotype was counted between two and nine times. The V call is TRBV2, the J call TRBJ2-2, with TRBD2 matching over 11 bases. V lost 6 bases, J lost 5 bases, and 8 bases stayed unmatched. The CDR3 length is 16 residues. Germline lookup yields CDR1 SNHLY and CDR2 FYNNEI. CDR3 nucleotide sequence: TGTGCCAGCAGCGTAGCGGGGGGGCTGGCGACCGGGGAGCTGTTTTTT. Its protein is CASSVAGGLATGELFF.

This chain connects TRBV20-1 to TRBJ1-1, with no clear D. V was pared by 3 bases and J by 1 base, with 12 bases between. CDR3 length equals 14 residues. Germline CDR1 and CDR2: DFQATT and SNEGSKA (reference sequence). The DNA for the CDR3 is TGCAGTGCTAGCCCAAATTACGGGAACACTGAAGCTTTCTTT. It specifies CSASPNYGNTEAFF.

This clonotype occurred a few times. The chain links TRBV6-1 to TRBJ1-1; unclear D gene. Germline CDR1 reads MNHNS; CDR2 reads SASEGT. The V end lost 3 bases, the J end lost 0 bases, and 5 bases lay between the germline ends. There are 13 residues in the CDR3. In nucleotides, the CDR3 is TGTGCCAGCAGTGAGACACTGAACACTGAAGCTTTCTTT. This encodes CASSETLNTEAFF.

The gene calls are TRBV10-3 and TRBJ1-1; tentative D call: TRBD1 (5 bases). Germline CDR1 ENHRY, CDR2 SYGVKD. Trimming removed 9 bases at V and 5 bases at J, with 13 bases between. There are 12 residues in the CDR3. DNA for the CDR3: TGTGCCATAGGGGACCTTTCGACTGAAGCTTTCTTT. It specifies CAIGDLSTEAFF.

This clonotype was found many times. The CDR3, as DNA: TGTGCCAGCAGTTACTCGAGTGCAGGGGCGGGGGAGCAGTACTTC. Translating gives CASSYSSAGAGEQYF. The chain couples TRBV6-2 or TRBV6-3 to TRBJ2-7; D tentatively fits TRBD1 or TRBD2 (6 bases each). With 0 bases removed from V and 7 bases from J, the gap between germline ends came to 16 bases. This CDR3 has 15 residues. Germline CDR1 reads MNHEY; CDR2 reads SVGEGT.

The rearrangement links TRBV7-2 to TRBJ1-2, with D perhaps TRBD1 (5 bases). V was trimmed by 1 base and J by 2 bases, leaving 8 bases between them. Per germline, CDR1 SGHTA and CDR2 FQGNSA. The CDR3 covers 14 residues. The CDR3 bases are TGTGCCAGCAGCTTAGTGGAGGGGAACTATGGCTACACCTTC. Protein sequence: CASSLVEGNYGYTF.

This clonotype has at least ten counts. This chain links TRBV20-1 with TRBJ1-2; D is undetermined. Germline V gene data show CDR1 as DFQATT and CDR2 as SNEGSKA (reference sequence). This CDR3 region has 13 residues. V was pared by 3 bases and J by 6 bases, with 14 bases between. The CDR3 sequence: CSASPDVTNGYTF. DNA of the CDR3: TGCAGTGCTAGTCCTGACGTAACCAATGGCTACACCTTC.

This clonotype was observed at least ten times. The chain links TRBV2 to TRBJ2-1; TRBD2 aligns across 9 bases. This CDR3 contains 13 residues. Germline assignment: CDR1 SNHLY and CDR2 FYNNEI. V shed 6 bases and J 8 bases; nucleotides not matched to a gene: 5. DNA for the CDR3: TGTGCCAGCAGAGCGGGGGGAAGGGATGAGCAGTTCTTC. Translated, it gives CASRAGGRDEQFF.

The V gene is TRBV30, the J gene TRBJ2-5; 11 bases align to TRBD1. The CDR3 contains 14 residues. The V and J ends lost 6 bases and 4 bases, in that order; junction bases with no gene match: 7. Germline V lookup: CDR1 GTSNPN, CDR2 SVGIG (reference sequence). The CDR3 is CACQPGQGGETQYF. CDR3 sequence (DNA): TGTGCCTGCCAACCGGGACAGGGGGGAGAGACCCAGTACTTC. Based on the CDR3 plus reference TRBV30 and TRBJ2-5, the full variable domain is SQTIHQWPATLVQPVGSPLSLECTVEGTSNPNLYWYRQAAGRGLQLLFYSVGIGQISSEVPQNLSASRPQDRQFILSSKKLLLSDSGFYLCACQPGQGGETQYFGPGTRLLVL.

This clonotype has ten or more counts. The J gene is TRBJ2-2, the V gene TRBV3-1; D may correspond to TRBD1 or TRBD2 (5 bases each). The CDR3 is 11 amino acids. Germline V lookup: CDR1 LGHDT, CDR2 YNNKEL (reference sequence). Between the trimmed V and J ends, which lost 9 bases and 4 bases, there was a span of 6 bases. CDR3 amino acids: CASGGTGELFF. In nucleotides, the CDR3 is TGTGCCAGTGGGGGCACCGGGGAGCTGTTTTTT.

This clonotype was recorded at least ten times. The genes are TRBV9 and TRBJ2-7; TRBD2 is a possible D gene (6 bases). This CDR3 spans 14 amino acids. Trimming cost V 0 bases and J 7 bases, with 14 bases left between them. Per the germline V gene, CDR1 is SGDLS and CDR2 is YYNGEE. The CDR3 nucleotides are TGTGCCAGCAGCGTAGGCGGGACCGTCGGGGAGCAGTACTTC. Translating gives CASSVGGTVGEQYF.

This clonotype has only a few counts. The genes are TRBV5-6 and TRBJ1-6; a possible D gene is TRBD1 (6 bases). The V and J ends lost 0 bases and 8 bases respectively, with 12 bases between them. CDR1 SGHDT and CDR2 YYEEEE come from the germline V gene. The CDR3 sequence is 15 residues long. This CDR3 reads CASSLEGGQHSPLHF. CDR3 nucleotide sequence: TGTGCCAGCAGCTTGGAAGGCGGACAGCATTCACCCCTCCACTTT.

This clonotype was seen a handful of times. Here the CDR3 reads CASSLEFWNTEAFF. The CDR3 nucleotides read TGTGCCAGCAGTTTGGAATTTTGGAACACTGAAGCTTTCTTT. V and J are TRBV28 and TRBJ1-1; D unresolved. The V gene's germline CDR1 is MDHEN and CDR2 SYDVKM. Between the trimmed V and J ends, which lost 3 bases and 1 base, there was a span of 9 bases. CDR3 size: 14 residues.

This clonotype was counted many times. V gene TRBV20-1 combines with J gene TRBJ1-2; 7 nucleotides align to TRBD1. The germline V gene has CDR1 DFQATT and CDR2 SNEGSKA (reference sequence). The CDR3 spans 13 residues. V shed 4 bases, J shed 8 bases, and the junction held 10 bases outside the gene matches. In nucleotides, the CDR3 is TGCAGTGCTACCTTCGACAGGGTTGGGGGCTACACCTTC. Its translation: CSATFDRVGGYTF.

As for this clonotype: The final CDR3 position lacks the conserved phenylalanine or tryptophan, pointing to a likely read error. The CDR3 spells CAGGWSTGELFL. For the CDR3, the DNA is TGTGCTGGCGGCTGGTCCACCGGGGAGCTGTTTCTT. The genes are TRBV6-1 and TRBJ2-2; unclear D gene. The CDR3 contains 12 residues. CDR1 and CDR2 from the germline V gene are MNHNS and SASEGT.